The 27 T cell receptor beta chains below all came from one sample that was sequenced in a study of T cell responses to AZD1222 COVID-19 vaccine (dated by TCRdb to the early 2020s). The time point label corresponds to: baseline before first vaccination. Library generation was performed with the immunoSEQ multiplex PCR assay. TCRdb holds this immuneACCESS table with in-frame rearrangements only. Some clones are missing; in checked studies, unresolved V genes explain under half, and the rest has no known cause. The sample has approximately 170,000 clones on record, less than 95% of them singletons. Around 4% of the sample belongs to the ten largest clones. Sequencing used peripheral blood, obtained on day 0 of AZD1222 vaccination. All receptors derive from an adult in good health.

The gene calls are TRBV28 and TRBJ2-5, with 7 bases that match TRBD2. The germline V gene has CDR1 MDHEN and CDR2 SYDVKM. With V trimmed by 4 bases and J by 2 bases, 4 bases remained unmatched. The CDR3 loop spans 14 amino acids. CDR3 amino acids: CASSSRTRQETQYF. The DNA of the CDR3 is TGTGCCAGCAGTTCTCGGACTAGACAAGAGACCCAGTACTTC. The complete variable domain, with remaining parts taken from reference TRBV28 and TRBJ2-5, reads DVKVTQSSRYLVKRTGEKVFLECVQDMDHENMFWYRQDPGLGLRLIYFSYDVKMKEKGDIPEGYSVSREKKERFSLILESASTNQTSMYLCASSSRTRQETQYFGPGTRLLVL.

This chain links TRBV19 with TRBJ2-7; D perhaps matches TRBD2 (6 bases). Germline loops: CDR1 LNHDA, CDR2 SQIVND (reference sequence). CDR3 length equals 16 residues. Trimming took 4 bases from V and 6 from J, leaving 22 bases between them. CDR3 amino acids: CASSTRLRLEGGEQYF. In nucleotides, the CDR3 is TGTGCCAGTAGTACCCGCCTCAGACTAGAAGGCGGCGAGCAGTACTTC.

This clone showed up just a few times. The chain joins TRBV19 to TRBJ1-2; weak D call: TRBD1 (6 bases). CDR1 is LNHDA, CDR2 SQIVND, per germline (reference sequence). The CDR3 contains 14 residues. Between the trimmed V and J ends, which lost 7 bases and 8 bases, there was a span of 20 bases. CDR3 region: CASTPGVGAGGYTF. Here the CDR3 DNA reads TGTGCCAGTACCCCGGGAGTGGGGGCGGGAGGCTACACCTTC.

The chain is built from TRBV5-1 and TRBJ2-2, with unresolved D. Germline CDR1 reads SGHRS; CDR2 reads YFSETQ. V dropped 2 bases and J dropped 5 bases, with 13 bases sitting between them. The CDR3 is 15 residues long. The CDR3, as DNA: TGCGCCAGCAGCTTTGACGCGATTGAGACCGGGGAGCTGTTTTTT. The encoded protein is CASSFDAIETGELFF. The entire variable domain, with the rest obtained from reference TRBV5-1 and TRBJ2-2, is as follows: KAGVTQTPRYLIKTRGQQVTLSCSPISGHRSVSWYQQTPGQGLQFLFEYFSETQRNKGNFPGRFSGRQFSNSRSEMNVSTLELGDSALYLCASSFDAIETGELFFGEGSRLTVL.

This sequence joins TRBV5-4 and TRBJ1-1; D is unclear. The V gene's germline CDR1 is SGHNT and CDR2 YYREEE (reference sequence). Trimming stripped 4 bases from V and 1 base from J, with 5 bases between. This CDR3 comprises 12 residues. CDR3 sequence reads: CASSRGNTEAFF. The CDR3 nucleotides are TGTGCCAGCAGCCGGGGGAACACTGAAGCTTTCTTT.

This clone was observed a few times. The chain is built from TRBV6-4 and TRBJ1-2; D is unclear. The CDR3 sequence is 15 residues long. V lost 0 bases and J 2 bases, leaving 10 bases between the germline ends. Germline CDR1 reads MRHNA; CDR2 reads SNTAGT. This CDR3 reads CASSDSNNGNYGYTF. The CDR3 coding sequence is TGTGCCAGCAGTGACTCGAACAACGGCAACTATGGCTACACCTTC.

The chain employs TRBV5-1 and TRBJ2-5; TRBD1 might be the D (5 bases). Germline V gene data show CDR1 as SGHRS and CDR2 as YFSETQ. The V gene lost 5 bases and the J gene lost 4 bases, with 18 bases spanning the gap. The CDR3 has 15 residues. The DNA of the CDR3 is TGCGCCAGCAGTGTGGGGCAGGGCGTTAGAGAGACCCAGTACTTC. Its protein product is CASSVGQGVRETQYF.

The CDR3 DNA reads as TGTGCCAGTACTGCAGGGGGCGGCGGGACTGGAAACACCATATATTTT. Encoded protein: CASTAGGGGTGNTIYF. The V call is TRBV19, the J call TRBJ1-3; 8 nucleotides agree with TRBD1. Losses at the gene ends were 7 bases for V and 2 bases for J; bases not matched to a gene: 10. Germline V gene lookup returns CDR1 LNHDA and CDR2 SQIVND (reference sequence). The CDR3 has 16 amino acids.

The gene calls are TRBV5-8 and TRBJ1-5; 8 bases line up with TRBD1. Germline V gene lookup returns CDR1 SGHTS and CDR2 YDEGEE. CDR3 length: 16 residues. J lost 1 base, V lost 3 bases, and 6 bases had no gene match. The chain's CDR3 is CASSYPGQGSNQPQHF. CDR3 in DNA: TGTGCCAGCAGCTACCCAGGACAGGGAAGCAATCAGCCCCAGCATTTT.

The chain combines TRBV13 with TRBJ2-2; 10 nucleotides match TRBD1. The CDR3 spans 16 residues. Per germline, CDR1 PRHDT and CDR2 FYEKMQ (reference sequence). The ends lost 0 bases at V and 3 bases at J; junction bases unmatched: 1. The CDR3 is CASSLGDRGYTGELFF. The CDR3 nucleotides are TGTGCCAGCAGCTTAGGGGACAGGGGGTACACCGGGGAGCTGTTTTTT.

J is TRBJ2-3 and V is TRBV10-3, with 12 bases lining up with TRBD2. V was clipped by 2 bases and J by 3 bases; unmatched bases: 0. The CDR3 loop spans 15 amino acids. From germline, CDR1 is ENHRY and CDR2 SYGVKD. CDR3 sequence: CAISEGLAGTDTQYF. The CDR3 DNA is TGTGCCATCAGTGAGGGACTAGCGGGGACAGATACGCAGTATTTT.

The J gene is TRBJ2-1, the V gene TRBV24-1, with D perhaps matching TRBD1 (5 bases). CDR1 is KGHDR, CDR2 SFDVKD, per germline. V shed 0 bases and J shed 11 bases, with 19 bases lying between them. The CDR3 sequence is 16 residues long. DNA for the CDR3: TGTGCCACCAGTGATTTGCGAATCCAGCAGGGCTTCCAGCAGTTCTTC. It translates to CATSDLRIQQGFQQFF.

CDR3 nucleotides: TGTGCCAGCAGCTCTAGCGGGATCCGCACAGATACGCAGTATTTT. The encoded protein is CASSSSGIRTDTQYF. The rearrangement links TRBV5-8 to TRBJ2-3; 9 bases are a match to TRBD2. Trimming at V came to 3 bases and at J to 1 base, leaving 3 bases not matched to a gene. The CDR3 is made up of 15 amino acids. CDR1 SGHTS and CDR2 YDEGEE come from the germline V gene.

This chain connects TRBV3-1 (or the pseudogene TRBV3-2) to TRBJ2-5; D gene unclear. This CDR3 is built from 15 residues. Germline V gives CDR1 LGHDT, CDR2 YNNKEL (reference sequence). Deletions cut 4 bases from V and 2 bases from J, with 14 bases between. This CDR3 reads CASSPLDPAQETQYF. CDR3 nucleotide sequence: TGTGCCAGCAGCCCCTTAGATCCCGCTCAAGAGACCCAGTACTTC.

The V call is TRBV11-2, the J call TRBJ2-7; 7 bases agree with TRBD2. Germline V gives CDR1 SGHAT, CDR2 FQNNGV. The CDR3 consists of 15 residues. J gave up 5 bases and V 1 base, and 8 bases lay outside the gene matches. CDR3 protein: CASSLGRREYDEQYF. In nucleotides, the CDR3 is TGTGCCAGCAGCTTAGGTCGGCGGGAGTACGACGAGCAGTACTTC.

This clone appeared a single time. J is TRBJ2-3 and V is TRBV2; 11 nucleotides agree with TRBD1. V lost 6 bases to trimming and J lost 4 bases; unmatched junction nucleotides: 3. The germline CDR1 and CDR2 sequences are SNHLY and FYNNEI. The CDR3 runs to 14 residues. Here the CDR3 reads CASSRDRGADTQYF. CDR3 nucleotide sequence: TGTGCCAGCAGCCGGGACAGGGGGGCAGATACGCAGTATTTT.

The CDR3 loop reads CASSSDRGTGELFF. CDR3 bases: TGTGCCAGCAGTTCGGACAGGGGAACCGGGGAGCTGTTTTTT. This chain uses TRBV27 with TRBJ2-2, with 9 bases identical to TRBD1. CDR3 length: 14 amino acids. With V trimmed by 4 bases and J by 5 bases, 2 bases remained unmatched. CDR1 is MNHEY and CDR2 is SMNVEV in the germline V gene (reference sequence).

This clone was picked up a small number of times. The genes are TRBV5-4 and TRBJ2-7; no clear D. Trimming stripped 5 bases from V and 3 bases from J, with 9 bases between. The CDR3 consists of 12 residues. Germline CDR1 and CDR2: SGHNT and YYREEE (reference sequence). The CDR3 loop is CASSYGVYEQYF. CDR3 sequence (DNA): TGTGCCAGCAGTTACGGCGTCTACGAGCAGTACTTC.

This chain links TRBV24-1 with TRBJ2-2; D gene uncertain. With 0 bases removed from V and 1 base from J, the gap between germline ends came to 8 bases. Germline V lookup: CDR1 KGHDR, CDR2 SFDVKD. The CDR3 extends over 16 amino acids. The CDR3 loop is CATSDLAPLNTGELFF. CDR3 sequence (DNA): TGTGCCACCAGTGATTTGGCCCCGCTGAACACCGGGGAGCTGTTTTTT.

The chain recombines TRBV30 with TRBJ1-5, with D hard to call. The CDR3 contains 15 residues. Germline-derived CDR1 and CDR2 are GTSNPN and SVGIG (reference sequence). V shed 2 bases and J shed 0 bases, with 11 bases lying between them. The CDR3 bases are TGTGCCTGGAGTCCCTCCAGGAATAGCAATCAGCCCCAGCATTTT. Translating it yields CAWSPSRNSNQPQHF.

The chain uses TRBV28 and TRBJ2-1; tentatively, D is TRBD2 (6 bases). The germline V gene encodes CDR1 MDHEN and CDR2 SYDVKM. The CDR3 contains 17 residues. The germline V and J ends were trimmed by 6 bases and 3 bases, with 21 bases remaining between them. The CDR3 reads CASRPTPATRLYNEQFF. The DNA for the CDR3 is TGTGCCAGCAGGCCGACCCCCGCGACTAGGCTCTACAATGAGCAGTTCTTC.

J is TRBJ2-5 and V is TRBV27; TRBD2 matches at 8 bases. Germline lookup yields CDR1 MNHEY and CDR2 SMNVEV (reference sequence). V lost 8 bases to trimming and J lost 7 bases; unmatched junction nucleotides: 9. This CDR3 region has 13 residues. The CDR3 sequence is CASSESGRGTQYF. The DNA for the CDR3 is TGTGCCAGCTCTGAGAGCGGGAGAGGGACCCAGTACTTC.

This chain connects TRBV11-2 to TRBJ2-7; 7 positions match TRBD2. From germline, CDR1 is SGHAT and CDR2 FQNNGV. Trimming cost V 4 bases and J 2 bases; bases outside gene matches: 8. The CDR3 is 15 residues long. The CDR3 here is CASSSLRGSAYEQYF. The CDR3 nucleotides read TGTGCCAGCAGCTCCCTGCGCGGGAGTGCCTACGAGCAGTACTTC.

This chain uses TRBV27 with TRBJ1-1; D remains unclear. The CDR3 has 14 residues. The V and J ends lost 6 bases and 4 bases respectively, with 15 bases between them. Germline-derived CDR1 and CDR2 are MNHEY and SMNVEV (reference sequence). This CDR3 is CASRQRLSVTEAFF. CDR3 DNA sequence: TGTGCCAGCAGACAACGGCTCTCGGTCACTGAAGCTTTCTTT.

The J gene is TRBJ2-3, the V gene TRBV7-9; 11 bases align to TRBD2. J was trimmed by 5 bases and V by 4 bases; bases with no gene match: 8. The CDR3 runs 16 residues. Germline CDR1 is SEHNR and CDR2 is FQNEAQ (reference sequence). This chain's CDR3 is CASSSLAGVAGDTQYF. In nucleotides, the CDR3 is TGTGCCAGCAGCTCACTAGCGGGAGTAGCGGGAGATACGCAGTATTTT.

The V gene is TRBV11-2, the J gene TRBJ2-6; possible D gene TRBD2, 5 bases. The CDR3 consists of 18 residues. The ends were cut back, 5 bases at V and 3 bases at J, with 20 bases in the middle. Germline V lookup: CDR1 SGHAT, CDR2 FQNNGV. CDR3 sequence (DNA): TGTGCCAGCAGCCCCCCTTACGGGGTCCCAGGTGGGGCCAACGTCCTGACTTTC. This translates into CASSPPYGVPGGANVLTF. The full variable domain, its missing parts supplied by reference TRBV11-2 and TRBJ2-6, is EAGVAQSPRYKIIEKRQSVAFWCNPISGHATLYWYQQILGQGPKLLIQFQNNGVVDDSQLPKDRFSAERLKGVDSTLKIQPAKLEDSAVYLCASSPPYGVPGGANVLTFGAGSRLTVL.

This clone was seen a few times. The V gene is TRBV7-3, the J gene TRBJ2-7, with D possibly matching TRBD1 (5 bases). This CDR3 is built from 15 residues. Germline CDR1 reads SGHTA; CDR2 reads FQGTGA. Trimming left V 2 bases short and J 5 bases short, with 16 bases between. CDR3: CASSLHRKHTHEQYF. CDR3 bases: TGTGCCAGCAGCTTACACAGGAAACATACCCACGAGCAGTACTTC. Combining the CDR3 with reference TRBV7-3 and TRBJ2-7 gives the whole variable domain GAGVSQTPSNKVTEKGKYVELRCDPISGHTALYWYRQSLGQGPEFLIYFQGTGAADDSGLPNDRFFAVRPEGSVSTLKIQRTERGDSAVYLCASSLHRKHTHEQYFGPGTRLTVT.